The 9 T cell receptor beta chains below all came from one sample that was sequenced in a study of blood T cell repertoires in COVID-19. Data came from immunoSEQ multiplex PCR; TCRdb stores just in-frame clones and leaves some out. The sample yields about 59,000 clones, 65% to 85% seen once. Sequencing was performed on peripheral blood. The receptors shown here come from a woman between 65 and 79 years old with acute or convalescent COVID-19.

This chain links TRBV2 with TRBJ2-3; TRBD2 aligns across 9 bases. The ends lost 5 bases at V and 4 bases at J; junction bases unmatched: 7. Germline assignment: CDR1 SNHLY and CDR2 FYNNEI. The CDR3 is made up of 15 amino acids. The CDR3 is CASSPFGGGADTQYF. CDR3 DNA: TGTGCCAGCAGTCCTTTCGGCGGGGGGGCAGATACGCAGTATTTT.

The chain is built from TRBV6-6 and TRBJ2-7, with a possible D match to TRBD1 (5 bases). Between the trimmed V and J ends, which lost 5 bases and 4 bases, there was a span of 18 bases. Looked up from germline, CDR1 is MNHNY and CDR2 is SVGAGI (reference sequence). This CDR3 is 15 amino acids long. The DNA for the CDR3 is TGTGCCAGCAGTAACCGACGGACACTGGAGTACGAGCAGTACTTC. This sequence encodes CASSNRRTLEYEQYF.

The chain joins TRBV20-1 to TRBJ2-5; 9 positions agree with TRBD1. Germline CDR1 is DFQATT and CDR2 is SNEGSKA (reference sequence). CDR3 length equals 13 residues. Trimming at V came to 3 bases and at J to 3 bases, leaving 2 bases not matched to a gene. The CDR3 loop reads CSASWDREETQYF. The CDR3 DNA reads TGCAGTGCTAGTTGGGACAGGGAAGAGACCCAGTACTTC.

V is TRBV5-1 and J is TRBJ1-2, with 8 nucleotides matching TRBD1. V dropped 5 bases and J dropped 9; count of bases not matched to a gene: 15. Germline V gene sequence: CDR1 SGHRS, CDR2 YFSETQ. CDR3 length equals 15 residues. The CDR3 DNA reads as TGCGCCAGCAGTGCGACCGGGACAGGACCTGGCAGCTACACCTTC. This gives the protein CASSATGTGPGSYTF.

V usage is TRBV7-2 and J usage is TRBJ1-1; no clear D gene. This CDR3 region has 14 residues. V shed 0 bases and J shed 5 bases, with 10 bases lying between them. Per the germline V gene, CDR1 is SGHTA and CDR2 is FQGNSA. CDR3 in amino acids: CASSLALGVTEAFF. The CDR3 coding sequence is TGTGCCAGCAGCTTAGCGCTAGGAGTTACTGAAGCTTTCTTT.

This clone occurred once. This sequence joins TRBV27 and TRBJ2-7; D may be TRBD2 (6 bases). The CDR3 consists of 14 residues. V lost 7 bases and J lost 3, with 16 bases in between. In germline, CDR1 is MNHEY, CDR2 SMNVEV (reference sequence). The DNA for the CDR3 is TGTGCCAGCACCCCCAAAGGGCGGGACTACGAGCAGTACTTC. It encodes CASTPKGRDYEQYF.

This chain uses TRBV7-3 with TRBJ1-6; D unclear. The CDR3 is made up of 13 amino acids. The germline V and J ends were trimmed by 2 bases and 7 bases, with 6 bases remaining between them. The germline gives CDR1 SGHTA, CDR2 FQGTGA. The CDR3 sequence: CASSLSPNSPLHF. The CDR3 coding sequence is TGTGCCAGCAGCTTATCCCCGAATTCACCCCTCCACTTT.

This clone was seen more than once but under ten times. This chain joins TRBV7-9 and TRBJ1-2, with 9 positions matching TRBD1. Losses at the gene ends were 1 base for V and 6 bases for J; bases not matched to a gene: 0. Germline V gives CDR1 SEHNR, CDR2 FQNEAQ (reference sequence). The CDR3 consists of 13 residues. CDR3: CASSLGQGDGYTF. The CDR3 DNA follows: TGTGCCAGCAGCTTAGGACAGGGGGATGGCTACACCTTC.

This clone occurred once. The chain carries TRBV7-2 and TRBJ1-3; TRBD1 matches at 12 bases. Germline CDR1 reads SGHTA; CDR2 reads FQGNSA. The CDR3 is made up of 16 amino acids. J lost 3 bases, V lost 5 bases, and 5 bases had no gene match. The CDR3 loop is CASSQGTGGSGNTIYF. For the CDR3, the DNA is TGTGCCAGCAGCCAGGGGACAGGGGGCAGTGGAAACACCATATATTTT.